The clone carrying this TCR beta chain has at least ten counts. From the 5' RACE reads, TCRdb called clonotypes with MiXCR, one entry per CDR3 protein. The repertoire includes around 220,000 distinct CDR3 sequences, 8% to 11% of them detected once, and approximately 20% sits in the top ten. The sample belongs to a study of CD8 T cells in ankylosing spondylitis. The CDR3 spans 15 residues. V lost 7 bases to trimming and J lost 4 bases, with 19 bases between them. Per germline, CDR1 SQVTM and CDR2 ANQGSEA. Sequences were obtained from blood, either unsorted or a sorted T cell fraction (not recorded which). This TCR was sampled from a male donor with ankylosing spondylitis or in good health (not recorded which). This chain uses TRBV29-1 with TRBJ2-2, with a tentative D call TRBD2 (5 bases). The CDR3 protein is CSATSSGKGTGELFF. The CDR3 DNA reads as TGCAGCGCTACCTCTTCCGGGAAAGGCACCGGGGAGCTGTTTTTT.